The clone carrying this TCR beta chain was seen a handful of times. This sample stems from a study of blood T cell repertoires in COVID-19. The assay was immunoSEQ multiplex PCR, and TCRdb's table has in-frame clones only and misses some. This sample yields approximately 150,000 clones, of which 75% to 85% are seen a single time; 3% to 4.5% belongs to the top ten. Germline V gene data show CDR1 as KGHSH and CDR2 as LQKENI. Trimming stripped 3 bases from V and 4 bases from J, with 9 bases between. The CDR3 runs to 13 residues. Sample: peripheral blood. This clonotype originated in a man between 70 and 80 years old who had recovered from COVID-19. J is TRBJ1-2 and V is TRBV18, with D possibly being TRBD1 (6 bases). CDR3 loop: CASSPGQLYGYTF. CDR3 in DNA: TGTGCCAGCTCACCTGGACAGCTCTATGGCTACACCTTC. Filled out from reference TRBV18 and TRBJ1-2, the complete variable domain reads NAGVMQNPRHLVRRRGQEARLRCSPMKGHSHVYWYRQLPEEGLKFMVYLQKENIIDESGMPKERFSAEFPKEGPSILRIQQVVRGDSAAYFCASSPGQLYGYTFGSGTRLTVV.